The present T cell receptor beta chain was sequenced within a study of T cells after yellow fever vaccination. MiXCR was run by TCRdb on the 5' RACE reads, yielding one entry per CDR3 protein. The data show around 100,000 distinct CDR3 sequences, roughly 8.9% seen once. CDR1 MNHEY and CDR2 SMNVEV come from the germline V gene (reference sequence). This CDR3 spans 14 amino acids. V dropped 7 bases and J dropped 4 bases, with 17 bases sitting between them. To note about this clonotype: It may be a read error: a sequence one base away is much more abundant.

The clonotype was recovered from a man aged 25 to 40 who received the YFV17D yellow fever vaccine. V gene TRBV27 combines with J gene TRBJ2-7; tentatively, D is TRBD1 (6 bases). The sequencing used CD8+ T cells sorted from PBMCs, collected 45 days after the yellow fever booster vaccination. The CDR3 region is CASIFLPGEYEQYF. For the CDR3, the DNA is TGTGCCAGCATTTTTCTCCCAGGGGAGTACGAGCAGTACTTC.